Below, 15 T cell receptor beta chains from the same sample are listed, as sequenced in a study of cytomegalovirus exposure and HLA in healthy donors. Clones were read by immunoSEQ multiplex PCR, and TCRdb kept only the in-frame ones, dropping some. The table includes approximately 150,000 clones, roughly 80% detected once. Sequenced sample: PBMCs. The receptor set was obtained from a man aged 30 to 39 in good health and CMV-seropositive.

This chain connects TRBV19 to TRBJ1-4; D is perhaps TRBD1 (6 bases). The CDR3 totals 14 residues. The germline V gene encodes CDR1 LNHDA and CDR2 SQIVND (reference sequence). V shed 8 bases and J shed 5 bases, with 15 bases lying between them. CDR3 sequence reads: CASERGQQNEKLFF. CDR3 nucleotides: TGTGCCAGTGAGCGGGGACAACAGAATGAAAAACTGTTTTTT.

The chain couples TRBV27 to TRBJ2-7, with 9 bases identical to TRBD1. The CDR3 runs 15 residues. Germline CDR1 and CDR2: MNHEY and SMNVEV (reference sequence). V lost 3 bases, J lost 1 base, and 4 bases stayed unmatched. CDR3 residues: CASSFGQGLSYEQYF. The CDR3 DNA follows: TGTGCCAGCAGTTTTGGACAGGGGCTGTCCTACGAGCAGTACTTC.

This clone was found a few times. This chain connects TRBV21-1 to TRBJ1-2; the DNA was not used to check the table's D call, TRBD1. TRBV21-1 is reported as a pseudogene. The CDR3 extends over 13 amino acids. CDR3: CASSRIVGAGYTF. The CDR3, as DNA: TGTGCCAGCAGCAGGATAGTTGGGGCCGGCTACACCTTC.

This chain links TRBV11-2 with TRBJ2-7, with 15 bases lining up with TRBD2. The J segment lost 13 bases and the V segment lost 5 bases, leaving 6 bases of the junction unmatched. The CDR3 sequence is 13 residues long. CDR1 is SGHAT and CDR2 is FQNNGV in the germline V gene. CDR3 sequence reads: CASSPGLAGGHYF. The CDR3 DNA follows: TGTGCCAGCAGCCCGGGACTAGCGGGAGGCCACTACTTC.

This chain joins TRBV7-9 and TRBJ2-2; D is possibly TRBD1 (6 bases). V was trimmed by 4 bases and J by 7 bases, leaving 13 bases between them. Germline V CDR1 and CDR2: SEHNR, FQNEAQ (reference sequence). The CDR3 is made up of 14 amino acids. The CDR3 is CASSYRQVVGELFF. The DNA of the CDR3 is TGTGCCAGCAGCTACCGACAGGTTGTCGGGGAGCTGTTTTTT.

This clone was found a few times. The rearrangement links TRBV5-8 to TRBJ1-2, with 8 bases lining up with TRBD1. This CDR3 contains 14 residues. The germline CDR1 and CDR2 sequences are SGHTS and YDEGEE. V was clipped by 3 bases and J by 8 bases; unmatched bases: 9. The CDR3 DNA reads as TGTGCCAGCAGCTCGGACAGGGCCGCAAGGGGCTACACCTTC. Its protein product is CASSSDRAARGYTF. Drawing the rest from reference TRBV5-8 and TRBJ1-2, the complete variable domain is EAGVTQSPTHLIKTRGQQATLRCSPISGHTSVYWYQQALGLGLQFLLWYDEGEERNRGNFPPRFSGRQFPNYSSELNVNALELEDSALYLCASSSDRAARGYTFGSGTRLTVV.

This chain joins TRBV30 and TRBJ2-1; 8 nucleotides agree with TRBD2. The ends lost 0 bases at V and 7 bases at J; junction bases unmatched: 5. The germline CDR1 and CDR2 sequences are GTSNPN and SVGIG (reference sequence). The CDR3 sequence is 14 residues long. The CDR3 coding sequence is TGTGCCTGGAGTGTCGGGACTAGAATAAATGAGCAGTTCTTC. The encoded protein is CAWSVGTRINEQFF.

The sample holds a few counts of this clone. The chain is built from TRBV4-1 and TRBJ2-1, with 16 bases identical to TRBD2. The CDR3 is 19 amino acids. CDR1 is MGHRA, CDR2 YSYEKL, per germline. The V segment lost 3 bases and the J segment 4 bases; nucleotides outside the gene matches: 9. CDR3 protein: CASSHPGLAGGPRYNEQFF. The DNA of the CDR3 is TGCGCCAGCAGCCACCCGGGACTAGCGGGAGGGCCTAGATACAATGAGCAGTTCTTC.

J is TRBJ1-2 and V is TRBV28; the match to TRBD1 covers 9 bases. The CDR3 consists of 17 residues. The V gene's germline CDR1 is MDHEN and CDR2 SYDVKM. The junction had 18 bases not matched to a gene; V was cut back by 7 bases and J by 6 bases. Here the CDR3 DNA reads TGTGCCAGCATCCTCTCAGGGAACAGGGGGCGCCGTGATGGCTACACCTTC. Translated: CASILSGNRGRRDGYTF.

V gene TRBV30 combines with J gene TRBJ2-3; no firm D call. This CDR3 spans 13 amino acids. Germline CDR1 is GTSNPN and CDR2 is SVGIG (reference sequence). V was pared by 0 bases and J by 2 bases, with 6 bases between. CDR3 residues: CAWSVADTDTQYF. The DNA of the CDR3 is TGTGCCTGGAGTGTTGCAGACACAGATACGCAGTATTTT.

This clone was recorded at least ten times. CDR3 coding DNA: TGTGCCAGCAGCGGAAATAGCGGGAGGGGCGAGACCCAGTACTTC. As protein: CASSGNSGRGETQYF. J is TRBJ2-5 and V is TRBV7-2, with 11 nucleotides matching TRBD2. The germline gives CDR1 SGHTA, CDR2 FQGNSA. The CDR3 sequence is 15 residues long. V was clipped by 5 bases and J by 5 bases; unmatched bases: 7.

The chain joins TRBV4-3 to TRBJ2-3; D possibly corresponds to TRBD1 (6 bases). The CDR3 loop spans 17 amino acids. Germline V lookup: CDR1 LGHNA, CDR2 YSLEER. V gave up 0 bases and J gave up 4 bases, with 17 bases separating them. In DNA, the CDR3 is TGCGCCAGCAGCCAAGATCTACAGGGTACAGTGCCAGATACGCAGTATTTT. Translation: CASSQDLQGTVPDTQYF.

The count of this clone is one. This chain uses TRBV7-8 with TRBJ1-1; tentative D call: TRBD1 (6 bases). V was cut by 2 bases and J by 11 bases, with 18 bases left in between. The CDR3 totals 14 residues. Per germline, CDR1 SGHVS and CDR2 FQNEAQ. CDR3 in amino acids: CASSLILDRGSAFF. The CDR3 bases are TGTGCCAGCAGCTTAATACTGGACAGAGGATCCGCTTTCTTT.

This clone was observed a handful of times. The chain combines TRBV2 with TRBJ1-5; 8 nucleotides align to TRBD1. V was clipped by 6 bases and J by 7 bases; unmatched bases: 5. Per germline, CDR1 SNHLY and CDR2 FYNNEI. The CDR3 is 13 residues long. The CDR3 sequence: CASRTGAWQPQHF. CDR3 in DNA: TGTGCCAGCAGGACAGGGGCTTGGCAGCCCCAGCATTTT.

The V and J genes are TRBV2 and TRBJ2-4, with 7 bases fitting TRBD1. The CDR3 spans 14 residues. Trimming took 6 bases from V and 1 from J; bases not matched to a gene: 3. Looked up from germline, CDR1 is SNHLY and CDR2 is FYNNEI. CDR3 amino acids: CASRTQGAKNIQYF. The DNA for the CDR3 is TGTGCCAGCAGGACACAGGGGGCCAAAAACATTCAGTACTTC.